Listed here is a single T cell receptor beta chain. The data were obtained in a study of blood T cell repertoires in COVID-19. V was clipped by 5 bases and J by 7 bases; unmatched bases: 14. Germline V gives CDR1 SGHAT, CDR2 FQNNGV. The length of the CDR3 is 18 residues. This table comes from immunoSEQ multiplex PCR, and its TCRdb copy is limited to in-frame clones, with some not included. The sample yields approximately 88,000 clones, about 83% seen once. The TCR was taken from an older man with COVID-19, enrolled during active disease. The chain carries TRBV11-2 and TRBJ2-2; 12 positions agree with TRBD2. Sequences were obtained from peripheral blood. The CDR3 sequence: CASSPTLGASGRGGELFF. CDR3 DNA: TGTGCCAGCAGCCCAACCCTCGGGGCTAGCGGGAGGGGCGGGGAGCTGTTTTTT.